The sample holds many counts of the clone carrying this T cell receptor beta chain. Germline trimming cut 1 base from V and 0 bases from J; bases unmatched to any gene: 4. There are 16 residues in the CDR3. CDR1 and CDR2 (germline): LGHDT, YNNKEL (reference sequence). The sample belongs to a study of T cells in Graves' hyperthyroidism and ophthalmopathy. Using RNA transcripts as the source, TCR beta CDR3 regions were amplified. The HTBI primer set was used in a first-round RT-PCR of the TCR CDR3. TCRdb re-called the multiplex PCR reads through MiXCR, storing one row per CDR3 protein. This sample yields hundreds of thousands of distinct CDR3 sequences, of which around 15% are seen a single time; roughly a tenth belongs to the top ten.

The sequence came from a young woman with Graves' hyperthyroidism. The chain links TRBV3-1 to TRBJ2-7; 9 bases are a match to TRBD1. What was sequenced was blood. As DNA, the CDR3 is TGTGCCAGCAGCCAAGTTCCGGGACAGGGCTCCTACGAGCAGTACTTC. Amino acid sequence: CASSQVPGQGSYEQYF.